Sequencing of this TCR beta chain was carried out in a study of cytomegalovirus exposure and HLA in healthy donors (dated by TCRdb to about 2017). The study in broad terms: An earlier analysis of 587 of the donors reported roughly 300 Gb of sequence data and roughly 100 million unique TCR beta sequences from some 180 million T cells. An early release that covered several hundred HLA-typed donors contained approximately 300 gigabases of sequencing data and tens of millions of unique TCR sequences. Among the roughly 400 genotyped donors, 75% to 90% belonged to the genetic ancestry cluster associated with self-reported Caucasian donors. The study was designed to test whether signatures of past pathogen exposure could be identified by cataloging public T cell receptors. Using immunosequencing, the study profiled T cell repertoires from approximately 700 subjects and related those repertoires to cytomegalovirus serostatus. Along with the roughly 670-subject first cohort, a separate validation cohort of over a hundred different subjects was used. High-throughput TCR immunosequencing, statistical association of individual TCRs with disease status, and machine learning were combined to predict cytomegalovirus infection status. A later analysis re-analyzed previously published TCR beta repertoires from roughly 600 donors and added high-resolution HLA genotyping to study TCR occurrence patterns. Rather than using new phenotypic data, the later analysis identified candidate immune exposures from TCR beta sequences and from how often those sequences occurred across donors. To decide whether each TCR beta V gene segment behaved as functional or pseudogenic, an earlier analysis of some 580 of the donors relied on high-throughput TCR beta sequencing. Donor age, sex, ethnicity and CMV serostatus were collected together with the repertoire data. In a later genetic analysis, genome-wide SNP genotypes for about three fifths of the roughly 670 donors were used, and that subset was treated as a discovery cohort. All discovery cohort repertoires had been generated using a single sequencing platform. HLA typing included class I and class II loci at four-digit resolution. The number of typed donors differed by locus: roughly 629-640 for A, B, C, DRB1 and DQB1; some 500 for DQA1; about 600 for DPA1; and around 450 for DPB1. A handful of DR-DQ haplotypes were handled as single units for association and clustering because linkage in the cohort was strong. Among some 400 genotyped donors of the cohort, an average of about 240,000 unique TCR beta nucleotide sequences was sequenced per donor, of which roughly 17% were non-productive.

Library preparation was by the immunoSEQ multiplex PCR assay. A mixture of 60 forward primers for TCR Vbeta segments and 13 reverse primers for TCR Jbeta segments was used in the multiplex PCR. The CDR3 region of rearranged TCR beta genes was amplified from genomic DNA by a multiplex PCR assay. Amplified TCR beta libraries were sequenced as 87-base-pair reads on the Illumina HiSeq System. The study's processing was this. Across the 666 repertoires, a later analysis counted 78 million or so unique TCR beta chains, 9 million to 14 million of which were shared by at least two donors. To remove PCR and sequencing errors, raw reads were error-corrected and collapsed into unique sequences using a nearest-neighbor algorithm that merged closely related sequences. Alignment of CDR3 sequences to IMGT reference sequences was used to assign V, D and J gene segments. For a sequence to be retained, at least a six-nucleotide match to both a V gene segment and a J gene segment was required. Rearrangements were classified as productive when the CDR3 lacked stop codons and remained in frame with V and J, and all other rearrangements were classified as non-productive. Following IMGT convention, CDR3 was defined as the stretch from the second conserved V-encoded cysteine up to the conserved J-encoded phenylalanine. In an earlier analysis of around 640 of the donors, sequences lacking an unambiguous match to a single V gene segment were excluded. An earlier analysis of 587 of the donors classified V segments as functional when productive rearrangements were above 56.7% and as segregating when the standard deviation between donors was above 5%. A statistical classification framework was built for diagnosing cytomegalovirus status from the catalog of TCR beta chain sequences. V and J gene assignment, in a later analysis, came from comparing TCR nucleotide sequences with IMGT/GENE-DB human TR gene sequences. In a later analysis, CDR3 sequences and most-parsimonious VDJ recombination scenarios were assigned using the TCRdist pipeline. In a later analysis, each TCR beta chain was defined by its CDR3 amino acid sequence together with its V-gene family, and reads without a unique V-gene family were excluded. In a later analysis, some 600 highly shared, low-generation-probability nucleotide sequences were removed to address suspected cross-contamination and a sequencing artifact. A later analysis calculated a clonal expansion index for each public chain from normalized within-repertoire ranks of inferred template counts. In a later analysis, generation probabilities were computed using a VDJ recombination model fitted to out-of-frame rearrangements, and the results were checked against IGoR. In a later analysis, TCR-TCR, TCR-HLA and TCR-CMV co-occurrence was scored with hypergeometric tests, and a repertoire-size bias correction was applied to TCR pairs. To estimate false discovery rates, a later analysis permuted the HLA or CMV assignments 20 times. A later analysis grouped co-occurring TCRs with DBSCAN, adding TCRdist sequence similarity when clustering within HLA-allele-positive subsets. Co-occurrence clustering excluded repertoires with fewer than 30,000 or more than 120,000 public chains, plus five with anomalous nucleotide sharing. TCRdb limited this immuneACCESS table to in-frame rearrangements with V and J called. A share of clones is missing; checked studies link under half to unresolved V genes, and the rest is unexplained. The V and J calls and clone size were taken over from that table, and D and trimming were inferred from the DNA. The sample table holds 90,000 to 140,000 clones, of which around 70% were seen once. In total, the top ten clones hold under 1.5% of the sample.

Findings and caveats that apply to the study as a whole: Over 15 rarely observed V segments, including chromosome 9 orphons, were excluded from the earlier analysis of about 500 of the donors because counts were too low. HLA typing was unavailable for some donors at each locus, so association tests used only the typed subset. V-gene and J-gene trimming of TCR beta chains was associated with a missense DCLRE1C variant in a later genetic analysis, and the association was replicated in an independent cohort. Most TCR sequences were observed very rarely across donors, whereas some public TCRs were present in many individuals. According to the authors, the approach could potentially be generalized to other disease states and immunological phenotypes. In vitro tests confirmed that a few of the cytomegalovirus-associated TCR beta chains recognize cytomegalovirus antigens. The sequencing pipeline was judged likely to have produced a cluster of highly shared sequence variants as a technical artifact. In a later analysis, HLA-associated TCR beta chains showed more clonal expansion and lower generation probabilities than non-associated chains that were equally common. Cytomegalovirus status was reported to be diagnosed by the classifier with high specificity and sensitivity in both the original and validation cohorts. At a false discovery rate of 0.05, a later analysis linked 16,951 TCR beta sequences to specific HLA alleles. In an earlier analysis of some 550 of the donors, most TCR beta V segments were observed in productive rearrangements about 87% or about 30% of the time, broadly matching IMGT annotations. The cohort was sequenced for TCR beta chains only, and without alpha or paired-chain data the features that could be detected were limited. A total of 150 to 200 TCR beta chains were listed by the study as associated with cytomegalovirus. Compared with the approximately 720-donor mean, donors in an Asian-associated ancestry cluster had fewer N-insertions in productive TCRs, according to a later genetic analysis. Linkage disequilibrium might explain the correlated functional status among segregating V segments, but an unknown experimental factor could not be ruled out. A further reported finding was that TCR beta sequences accurately predicted the HLA-A and HLA-B alleles for most subjects in the first cohort. Most CMV-associated TCR beta chains appeared to be HLA-restricted in a later analysis, and the HLA associations seemed to be driven largely by CMV exposure. Strong co-occurrence of HLA alleles, especially DR and DQ, made assigning TCR associations to individual alleles difficult. The presence/absence analyses assumed that sequencing depth was roughly uniform across donors, and that assumption may not be true. According to a later analysis, parvovirus B19, influenza, CMV and Epstein-Barr virus appeared linked to several top co-occurrence clusters. Some IMGT-functional V segments, including TRBV6-2 and TRBV6-3, could not be distinguished by the 87-base-pair reads and were therefore excluded. Immune exposure information for the cohort was limited to CMV serostatus. A later analysis found that TCR association rates varied across HLA loci, with DRB1 alleles showing the most associated TCRs and HLA-C alleles the fewest.

Notes on this clone: The antigen this receptor binds is unknown. No much larger clone exists at a distance of one base, and base qualities are not known.

In total, 630 or so healthy bone marrow donors made up the cohort. Cohort members were all nominally healthy when sampled, although unrecorded immune exposures were likely present. The donor was CMV seronegative and belonged to the group of around 400 seronegative cohort members. Every donor gave a peripheral blood sample, and the peripheral blood mononuclear cells from that sample were used for TCR beta sequencing. Genomic DNA extraction from the blood cell samples was performed with the Qiagen DNeasy Blood Extraction Kit. CDR1 and CDR2 (LNHDA, SQIVND) derive from the germline V gene (reference sequence). From the cysteine through the phenylalanine, the CDR3 covers 16 amino acids. Only CDR3 DNA is held: 48 bases, read in frame from base 1. V loses 8 bases, J loses 4 bases, and the germline ends lie 24 bases apart.

The chain is assembled from TRBV19 and TRBJ2-7; a tentative D match to TRBD2 spans 6 bases. The TCR originated in a man aged 35 to 55 in good health and CMV-seronegative. The sample consisted of PBMCs. The nucleotide sequence is given as TGTGCCAGTTCCCGCGACGCAGGGAGGATGGTTTACGAGCAGTACTTC. Translated, it reads CASSRDAGRMVYEQYF.